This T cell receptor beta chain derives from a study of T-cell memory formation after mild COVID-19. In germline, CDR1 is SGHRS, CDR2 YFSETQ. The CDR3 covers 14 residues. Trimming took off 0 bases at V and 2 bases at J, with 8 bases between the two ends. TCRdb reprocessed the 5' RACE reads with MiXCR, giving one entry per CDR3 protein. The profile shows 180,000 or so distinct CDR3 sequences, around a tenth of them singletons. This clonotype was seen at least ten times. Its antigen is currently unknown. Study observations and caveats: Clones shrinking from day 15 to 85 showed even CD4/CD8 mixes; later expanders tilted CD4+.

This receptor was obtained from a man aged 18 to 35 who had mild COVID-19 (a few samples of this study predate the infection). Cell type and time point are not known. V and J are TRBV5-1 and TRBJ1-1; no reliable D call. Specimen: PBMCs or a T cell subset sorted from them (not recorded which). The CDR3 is CASSLAPANTEAFF. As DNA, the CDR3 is TGCGCCAGCAGCTTGGCCCCAGCAAACACTGAAGCTTTCTTT.